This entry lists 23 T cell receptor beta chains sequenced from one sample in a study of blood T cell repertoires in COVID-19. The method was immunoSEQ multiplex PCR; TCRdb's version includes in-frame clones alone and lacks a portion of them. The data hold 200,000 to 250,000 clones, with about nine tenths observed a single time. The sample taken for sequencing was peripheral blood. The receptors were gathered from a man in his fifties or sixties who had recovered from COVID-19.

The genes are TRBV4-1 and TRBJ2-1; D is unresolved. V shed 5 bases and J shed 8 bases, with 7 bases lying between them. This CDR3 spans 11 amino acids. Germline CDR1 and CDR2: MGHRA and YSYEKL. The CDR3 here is CASSYRYEQFF. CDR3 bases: TGCGCCAGCAGCTACCGGTATGAGCAGTTCTTC.

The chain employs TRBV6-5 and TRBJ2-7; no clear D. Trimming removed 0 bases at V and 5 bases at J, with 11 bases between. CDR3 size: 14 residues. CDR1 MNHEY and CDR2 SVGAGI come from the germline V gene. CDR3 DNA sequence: TGTGCCAGCAGTTACTCCACGGTTTCGGACGAGCAGTACTTC. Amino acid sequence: CASSYSTVSDEQYF.

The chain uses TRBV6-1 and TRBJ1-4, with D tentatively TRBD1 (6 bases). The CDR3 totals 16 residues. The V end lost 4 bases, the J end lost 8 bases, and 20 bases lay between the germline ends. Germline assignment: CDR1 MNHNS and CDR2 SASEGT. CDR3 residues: CASSGGGMGVGEKLFF. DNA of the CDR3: TGTGCCAGCAGTGGAGGGGGTATGGGGGTTGGCGAAAAACTGTTTTTT.

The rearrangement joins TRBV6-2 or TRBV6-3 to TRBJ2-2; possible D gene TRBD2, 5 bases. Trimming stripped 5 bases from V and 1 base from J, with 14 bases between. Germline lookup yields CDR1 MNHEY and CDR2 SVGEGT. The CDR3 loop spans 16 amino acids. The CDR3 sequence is CASSPSGGGNTGELFF. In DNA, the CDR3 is TGTGCCAGCAGTCCCTCCGGCGGAGGGAACACCGGGGAGCTGTTTTTT.

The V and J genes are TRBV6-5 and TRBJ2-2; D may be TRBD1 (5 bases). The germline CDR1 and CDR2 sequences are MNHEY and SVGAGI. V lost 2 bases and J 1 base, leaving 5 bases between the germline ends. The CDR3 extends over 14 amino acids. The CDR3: CASSYRGNTGELFF. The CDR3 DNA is TGTGCCAGCAGTTACAGGGGGAACACCGGGGAGCTGTTTTTT.

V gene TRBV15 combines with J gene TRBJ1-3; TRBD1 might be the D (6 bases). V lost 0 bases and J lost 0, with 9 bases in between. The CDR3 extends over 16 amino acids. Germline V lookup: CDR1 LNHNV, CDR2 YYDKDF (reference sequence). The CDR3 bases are TGTGCCACCAGCAGAGAGGGGACATTCTCTGGAAACACCATATATTTT. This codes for CATSREGTFSGNTIYF.

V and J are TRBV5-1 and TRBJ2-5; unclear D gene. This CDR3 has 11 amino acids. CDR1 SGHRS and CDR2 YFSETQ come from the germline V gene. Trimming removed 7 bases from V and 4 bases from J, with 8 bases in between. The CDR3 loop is CASARGETQYF. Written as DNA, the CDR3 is TGCGCCAGCGCCCGCGGAGAGACCCAGTACTTC.

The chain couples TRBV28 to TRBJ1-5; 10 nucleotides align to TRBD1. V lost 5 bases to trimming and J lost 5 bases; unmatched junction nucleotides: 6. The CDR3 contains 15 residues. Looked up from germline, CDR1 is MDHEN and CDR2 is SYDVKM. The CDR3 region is CASSRGTGVDQPQHF. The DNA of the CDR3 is TGTGCCAGCAGTCGGGGGACAGGGGTCGATCAGCCCCAGCATTTT.

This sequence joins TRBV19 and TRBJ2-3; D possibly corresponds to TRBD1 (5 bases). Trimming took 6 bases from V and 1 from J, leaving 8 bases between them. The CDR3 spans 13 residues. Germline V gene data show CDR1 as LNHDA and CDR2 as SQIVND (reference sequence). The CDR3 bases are TGTGCCAGTAGGACAGAGGGCACAGATACGCAGTATTTT. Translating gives CASRTEGTDTQYF.

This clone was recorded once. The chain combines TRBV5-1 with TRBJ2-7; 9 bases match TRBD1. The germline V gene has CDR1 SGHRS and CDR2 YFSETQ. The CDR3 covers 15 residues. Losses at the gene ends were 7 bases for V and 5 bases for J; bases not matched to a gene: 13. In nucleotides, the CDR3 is TGCGCCAGCGGAAGACCCGGGACAGGGCTTGACGAGCAGTACTTC. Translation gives CASGRPGTGLDEQYF. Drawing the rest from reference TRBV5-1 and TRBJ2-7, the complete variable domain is KAGVTQTPRYLIKTRGQQVTLSCSPISGHRSVSWYQQTPGQGLQFLFEYFSETQRNKGNFPGRFSGRQFSNSRSEMNVSTLELGDSALYLCASGRPGTGLDEQYFGPGTRLTVT.

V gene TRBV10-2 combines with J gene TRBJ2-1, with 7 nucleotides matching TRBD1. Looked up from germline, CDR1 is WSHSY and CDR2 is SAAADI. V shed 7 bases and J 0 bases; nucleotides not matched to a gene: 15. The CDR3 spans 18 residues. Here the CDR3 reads CASNRDSGKASSYNEQFF. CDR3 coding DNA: TGCGCCAGCAACAGGGACAGTGGAAAGGCCAGCTCCTACAATGAGCAGTTCTTC.

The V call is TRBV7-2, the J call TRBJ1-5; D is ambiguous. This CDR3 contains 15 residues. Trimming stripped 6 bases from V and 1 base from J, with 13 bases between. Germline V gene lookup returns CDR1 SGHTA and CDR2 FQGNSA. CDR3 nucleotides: TGTGCCAGCAGTCTGGAGGGTAAAAGCAATCAGCCCCAGCATTTT. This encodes CASSLEGKSNQPQHF.

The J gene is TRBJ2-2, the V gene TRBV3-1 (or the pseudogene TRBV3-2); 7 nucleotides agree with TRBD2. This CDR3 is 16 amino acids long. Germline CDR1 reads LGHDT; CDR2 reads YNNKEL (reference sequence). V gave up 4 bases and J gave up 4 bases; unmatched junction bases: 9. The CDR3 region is CASSPQSGTTTGELFF. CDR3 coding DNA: TGTGCCAGCAGCCCTCAATCCGGGACTACCACCGGGGAGCTGTTTTTT.

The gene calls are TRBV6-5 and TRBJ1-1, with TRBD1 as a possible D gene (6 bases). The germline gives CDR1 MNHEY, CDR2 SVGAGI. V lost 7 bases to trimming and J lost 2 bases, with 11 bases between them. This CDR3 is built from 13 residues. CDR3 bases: TGTGCCAGCAAGGTCAGGGGAAACACTGAAGCTTTCTTT. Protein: CASKVRGNTEAFF.

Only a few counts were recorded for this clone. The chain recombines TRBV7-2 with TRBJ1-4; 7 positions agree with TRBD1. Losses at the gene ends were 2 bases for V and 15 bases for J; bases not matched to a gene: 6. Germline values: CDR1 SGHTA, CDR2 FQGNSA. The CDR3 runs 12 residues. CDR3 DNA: TGTGCCAGCAGCTTAAGAGACAGGGCTATGTTTTTT. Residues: CASSLRDRAMFF.

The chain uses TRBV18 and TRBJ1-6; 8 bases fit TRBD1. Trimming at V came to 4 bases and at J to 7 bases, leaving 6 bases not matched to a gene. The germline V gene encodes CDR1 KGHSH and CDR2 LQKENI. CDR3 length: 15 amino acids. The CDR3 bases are TGTGCCAGCTCACTGGGGACAGGCGGGAATTCACCCCTCCACTTT. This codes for CASSLGTGGNSPLHF.

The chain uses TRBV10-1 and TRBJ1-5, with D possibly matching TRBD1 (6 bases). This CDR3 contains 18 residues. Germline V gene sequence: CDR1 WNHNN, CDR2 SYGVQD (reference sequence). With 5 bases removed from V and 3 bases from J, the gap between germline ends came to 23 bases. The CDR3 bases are TGCGCCAGCAGTTCCACGGCGGCGCACGGACAGTTCAATCAGCCCCAGCATTTT. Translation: CASSSTAAHGQFNQPQHF.

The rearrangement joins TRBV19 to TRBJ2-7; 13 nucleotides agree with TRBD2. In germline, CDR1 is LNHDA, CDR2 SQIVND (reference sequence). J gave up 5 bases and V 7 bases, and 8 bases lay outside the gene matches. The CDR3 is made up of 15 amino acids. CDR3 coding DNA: TGTGCCAGTAATAAGGGACTAGCGGGAAGTCACGAGCAGTACTTC. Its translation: CASNKGLAGSHEQYF.

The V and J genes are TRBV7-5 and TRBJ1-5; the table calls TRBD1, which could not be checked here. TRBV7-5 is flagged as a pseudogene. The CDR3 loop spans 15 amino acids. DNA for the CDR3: TGTGCCAGAAGCTCGGACAGGGGGCCCTCAGGGCCCCAGCATTTT. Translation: CARSSDRGPSGPQHF.

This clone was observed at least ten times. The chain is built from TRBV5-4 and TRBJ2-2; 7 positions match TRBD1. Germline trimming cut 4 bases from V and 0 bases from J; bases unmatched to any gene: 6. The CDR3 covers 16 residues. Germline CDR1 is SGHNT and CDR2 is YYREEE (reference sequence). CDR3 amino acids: CASSPRQGPNTGELFF. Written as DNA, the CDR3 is TGTGCCAGCAGCCCGAGACAGGGCCCGAACACCGGGGAGCTGTTTTTT.

CDR3 protein: CSVKTGPNEQFF. The CDR3 DNA is TGCAGCGTCAAGACAGGGCCCAATGAGCAGTTCTTC. The chain is built from TRBV29-1 and TRBJ2-1; 7 nucleotides line up with TRBD1. Germline lookup yields CDR1 SQVTM and CDR2 ANQGSEA. The CDR3 spans 12 residues. The ends lost 6 bases at V and 6 bases at J; junction bases unmatched: 5.

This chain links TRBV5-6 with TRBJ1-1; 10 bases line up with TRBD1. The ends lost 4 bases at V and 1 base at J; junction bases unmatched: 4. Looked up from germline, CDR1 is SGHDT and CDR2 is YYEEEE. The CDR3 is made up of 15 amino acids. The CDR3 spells CASSKGTGANTEAFF. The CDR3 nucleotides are TGTGCCAGCAGCAAGGGGACAGGGGCGAACACTGAAGCTTTCTTT.

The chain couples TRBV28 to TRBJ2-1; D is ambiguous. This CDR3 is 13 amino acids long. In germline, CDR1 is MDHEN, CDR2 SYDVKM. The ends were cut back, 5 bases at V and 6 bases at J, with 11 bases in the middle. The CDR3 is CASSRQPVNEQFF. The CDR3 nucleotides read TGTGCCAGCAGTCGTCAACCGGTCAATGAGCAGTTCTTC. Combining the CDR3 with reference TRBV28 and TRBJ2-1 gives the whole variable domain DVKVTQSSRYLVKRTGEKVFLECVQDMDHENMFWYRQDPGLGLRLIYFSYDVKMKEKGDIPEGYSVSREKKERFSLILESASTNQTSMYLCASSRQPVNEQFFGPGTRLTVL.